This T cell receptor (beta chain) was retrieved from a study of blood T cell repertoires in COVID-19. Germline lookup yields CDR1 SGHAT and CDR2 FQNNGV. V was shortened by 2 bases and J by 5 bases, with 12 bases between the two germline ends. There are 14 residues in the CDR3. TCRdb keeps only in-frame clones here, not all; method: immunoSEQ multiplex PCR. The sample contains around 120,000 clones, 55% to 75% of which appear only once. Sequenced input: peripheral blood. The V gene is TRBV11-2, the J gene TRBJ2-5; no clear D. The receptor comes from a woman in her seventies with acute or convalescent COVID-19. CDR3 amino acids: CASSLLSSEETQYF. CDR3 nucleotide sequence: TGTGCCAGCAGCTTACTCTCAAGTGAGGAGACCCAGTACTTC.